A single sample gave rise to the 10 T cell receptor beta chains below, sequenced in a study of blood T cell repertoires in COVID-19 (dated by TCRdb to the early 2020s). Libraries were prepared through the immunoSEQ multiplex PCR assay. In TCRdb, the immuneACCESS table is reduced to in-frame sequences with V and J assigned. These tables do not hold every clone; where another copy was compared, an unresolved V gene accounts for under half, and the others remain unexplained. This sample holds roughly 140,000 clones; approximately 84% were observed only once. Approximately 9% of the sample is in the top ten clones. Sequencing used peripheral blood. The receptor set was obtained from a woman of 80 years or more in a cohort sampled during active or convalescent COVID-19.

The V gene is TRBV5-1, the J gene TRBJ1-1; TRBD1 aligns across 8 bases. Germline-derived CDR1 and CDR2 are SGHRS and YFSETQ. The CDR3 spans 17 residues. V dropped 0 bases and J dropped 3; count of bases not matched to a gene: 10. The CDR3 protein is CASSLGASGGAYTEAFF. The CDR3 nucleotides are TGCGCCAGCAGCTTGGGGGCCTCAGGGGGCGCGTACACTGAAGCTTTCTTT.

The genes are TRBV5-1 and TRBJ2-7, with TRBD1 matching over 11 bases. Trimming removed 2 bases from V and 7 bases from J; junction bases left unmatched: 14. The CDR3 runs 17 residues. Germline V CDR1 and CDR2: SGHRS, YFSETQ. The DNA of the CDR3 is TGCGCCAGCAGCTTAAGCCCCTCCGGGACAGGGGGGAAGGAGCAGTACTTC. It translates to CASSLSPSGTGGKEQYF.

The rearrangement uses TRBV6-6 and TRBJ1-2, with 12 nucleotides matching TRBD1. Losses at the gene ends were 7 bases for V and 7 bases for J; bases not matched to a gene: 10. CDR1 is MNHNY, CDR2 SVGAGI, per germline (reference sequence). CDR3 length: 15 amino acids. CDR3 nucleotide sequence: TGTGCCAGCACCCCGTCAGGGACAGGGGGCTCTGGCTACACCTTC. It is translated as CASTPSGTGGSGYTF.

The chain joins TRBV7-6 to TRBJ1-3, with TRBD1 as a possible D gene (6 bases). Per the germline V gene, CDR1 is SGHVS and CDR2 is FNYEAQ. CDR3 length: 16 residues. Trimming left V 2 bases short and J 0 bases short, with 11 bases between. The CDR3 region has the DNA TGTGCCAGCAGCTTAACAGGGCCAAACTCTGGAAACACCATATATTTT. Encoded protein: CASSLTGPNSGNTIYF.

The chain joins TRBV11-2 to TRBJ1-1, with D maybe TRBD1 (6 bases). Trimming took off 5 bases at V and 1 base at J, with 8 bases between the two ends. Germline values: CDR1 SGHAT, CDR2 FQNNGV. This CDR3 comprises 13 residues. CDR3 nucleotide sequence: TGTGCCAGCAGCCCGGGACAGAACACTGAAGCTTTCTTT. Protein sequence: CASSPGQNTEAFF.

This clone was seen a single time. This rearrangement joins TRBV20-1 to TRBJ2-5, with 9 bases fitting TRBD2. The germline gives CDR1 DFQATT, CDR2 SNEGSKA (reference sequence). With 3 bases clipped from V and 4 bases from J, the junction kept 12 bases outside the gene matches. The CDR3 length is 16 residues. The CDR3 DNA is TGCAGTGCTAGTTCCCCAGCGGGGGGTTACTTAGAGACCCAGTACTTC. Translated: CSASSPAGGYLETQYF.

The J gene is TRBJ1-1, the V gene TRBV12-3 or TRBV12-4, with a weak D call TRBD1 (6 bases). This CDR3 contains 13 residues. V was shortened by 1 base and J by 11 bases, with 14 bases between the two germline ends. This CDR3 reads CASSLVFAGEAFF. CDR3 bases: TGTGCCAGCAGTTTAGTTTTCGCAGGGGAGGCTTTCTTT.

CDR3 residues: CASSLMAGKGFSGNTIYF. CDR3 bases: TGCGCCAGCAGCTTGATGGCAGGGAAGGGATTTTCTGGAAACACCATATATTTT. V gene TRBV5-1 combines with J gene TRBJ1-3; possible D gene TRBD1, 5 bases. Per germline, CDR1 SGHRS and CDR2 YFSETQ. CDR3 length: 18 residues. Trimming shortened V by 1 base and J by 1 base, and 18 bases separated the two germline ends.

This clone was counted only a few times. V is TRBV7-9 and J is TRBJ1-2; no clear D. The length of the CDR3 is 14 residues. CDR1 is SEHNR and CDR2 is FQNEAQ in the germline V gene (reference sequence). Between the trimmed V and J ends, which lost 1 base and 6 bases, there was a span of 12 bases. The CDR3 sequence: CASSLDEGLDGYTF. CDR3 DNA sequence: TGTGCCAGCAGCTTAGACGAGGGTCTGGATGGCTACACCTTC.

The chain couples TRBV4-3 to TRBJ2-3, with D possibly TRBD1 on 6 matching bases. Between the trimmed V and J ends, which lost 0 bases and 2 bases, there was a span of 18 bases. The CDR3 is 18 residues long. Germline lookup yields CDR1 LGHNA and CDR2 YSLEER. The CDR3 DNA reads TGCGCCAGCAGCCAAGATTCGACAGGCAACTCTTTCACAGATACGCAGTATTTT. Protein product: CASSQDSTGNSFTDTQYF.